This T cell receptor beta chain was captured by sequencing in a study of T cells in Graves' hyperthyroidism and ophthalmopathy. The study's findings and limits: The model anticipated ophthalmopathy a median about 7.1 months pre-onset.

Of note for this clonotype: Its antigen is undetermined.

Template material for amplifying TCR beta CDR3 regions consisted of RNA transcripts. A set of HTBI primers served as the primers for a first-round RT-PCR of the TCR CDR3. TCRdb itself ran the multiplex PCR reads through MiXCR, one entry per CDR3 protein. The sample holds approximately 870,000 distinct CDR3 sequences, around 39% seen once. Germline assignment: CDR1 SGHAT and CDR2 FQNNGV. The V end was cut by 5 bases, the J end by 4 bases, with 23 bases between. The CDR3 is 17 amino acids. Sequenced material: blood. The TCR was taken from a young man with Graves' hyperthyroidism. This chain uses TRBV11-2 with TRBJ1-1; D is perhaps TRBD1 (5 bases). The CDR3 region has the DNA TGTGCCAGCAGCGTTTACGACAGTCCCCTCGGGCGCACTGAAGCTTTCTTT. This encodes CASSVYDSPLGRTEAFF.